The clone carrying this T cell receptor beta chain was found many times. Its target is unknown. Germline-derived CDR1 and CDR2 are SGHNT and YYREEE (reference sequence). This CDR3 has 14 residues. Trimming took 1 base from V and 5 from J; bases not matched to a gene: 3. Patients selected for sequencing had displayed CD8+CD57+ cell expansion by flow cytometry. Untreated patients provided the blood samples, with no therapy given before sampling. The data stem from a study of CD8+CD57+ T cells in acquired aplastic anemia. In the study overall: Recorded DNA amounts for sorted CD4+ and CD8+ cells had an average of approximately 3 ug. General study findings and limits: Controls and patients did not differ significantly in CD8+ Simpson's diversity. Patients and controls were found to share twenty-nine CD8+ CDR3 sequences.

TCR beta VDJ combinations and CDR3 sequences were profiled from genomic DNA. TCRdb called the reads again in MiXCR, with one record for every CDR3 protein. The table has 150,000 to 200,000 distinct CDR3 sequences, around 48% seen once; the top ten hold more than 0.85%. The origin of this receptor is a human donor with aplastic anemia. Specimen: sorted CD4+, CD8+, or CD8+CD57+ T cells (not recorded which) from PBMCs. The chain links TRBV5-4 to TRBJ2-7, with 10 bases identical to TRBD2. The CDR3 nucleotides are TGTGCCAGCAGCTTGTTGCTAGCGGGGGACGAGCAGTACTTC. Its translation is CASSLLLAGDEQYF.